These 32 T cell receptor beta chains came from one sample sequenced in a study of CD8+ T cells in alopecia areata. cDNA prepared by RNA extraction and subsequent reverse transcription served as the template for sequencing. Some clones are missing from TCRdb's copy, which holds only in-frame ones; the method was immunoSEQ multiplex PCR. The repertoire consists of some 130,000 clones, with roughly three fifths occurring once and the leading ten covering under 7.5%. Sequencing was performed on CD4+ T cells sorted from blood, taken at week 0. The receptors originated from a human donor with alopecia areata.

The chain carries TRBV7-2 and TRBJ1-5, with TRBD1 identical over 7 bases. Germline V gene lookup returns CDR1 SGHTA and CDR2 FQGNSA. With 1 base clipped from V and 5 bases from J, the junction kept 5 bases outside the gene matches. The CDR3 covers 15 residues. Here the CDR3 reads CASSLEDRVDQPQHF. DNA of the CDR3: TGTGCCAGCAGCTTAGAAGACAGGGTCGATCAGCCCCAGCATTTT. Full variable domain (rest looked up from reference TRBV7-2 and TRBJ1-5): GAGVSQSPSNKVTEKGKDVELRCDPISGHTALYWYRQSLGQGLEFLIYFQGNSAPDKSGLPSDRFSAERTGGSVSTLTIQRTQQEDSAVYLCASSLEDRVDQPQHFGDGTRLSIL.

The chain couples TRBV29-1 to TRBJ2-7, with 12 nucleotides matching TRBD2. Germline assignment: CDR1 SQVTM and CDR2 ANQGSEA. This CDR3 has 14 amino acids. The ends lost 6 bases at V and 2 bases at J; junction bases unmatched: 5. The CDR3 reads CSVARLAGAYEQYF. The DNA of the CDR3 is TGCAGCGTCGCCCGACTAGCGGGGGCCTACGAGCAGTACTTC.

This clone was counted a few times. Other DNA sequences from this sample encode an identical CDR3 as well. The gene calls are TRBV6-5 and TRBJ1-2; 7 nucleotides match TRBD1. This CDR3 comprises 13 residues. The V and J ends lost 0 bases and 6 bases, in that order; junction bases with no gene match: 1. Germline CDR1 MNHEY, CDR2 SVGAGI. The CDR3, as DNA: TGTGCCAGCAGTTACTCGGGACAGAATGGCTACACCTTC. It encodes CASSYSGQNGYTF.

For this clone: One end of the junction does not line up with germline, which may come from a read error. The J gene is TRBJ2-7, the V gene TRBV10-3; the D is unclear. The CDR3 spans 9 residues. Germline V CDR1 and CDR2: ENHRY, SYGVKD. Written as DNA, the CDR3 is TGTGCCATCTCCCACGAGCAGTACTTC. Residues: CAISHEQYF.

The chain combines TRBV2 with TRBJ2-7; tentatively, D is TRBD1 (5 bases). V was pared by 6 bases and J by 1 base, with 13 bases between. In germline, CDR1 is SNHLY, CDR2 FYNNEI. The CDR3 has 14 amino acids. CDR3 sequence: CASRGVQWSYEQYF. For the CDR3, the DNA is TGTGCCAGCAGAGGGGTCCAGTGGTCCTACGAGCAGTACTTC.

The chain joins TRBV30 to TRBJ2-1, with TRBD2 matching over 7 bases. Germline-derived CDR1 and CDR2 are GTSNPN and SVGIG (reference sequence). The V and J ends lost 3 bases and 0 bases, in that order; junction bases with no gene match: 5. CDR3 length: 15 amino acids. This chain's CDR3 is CAWRGGGPSYNEQFF. CDR3 nucleotides: TGTGCCTGGAGGGGCGGGGGACCCTCCTACAATGAGCAGTTCTTC.

This clone was seen a few times. The V call is TRBV7-2, the J call TRBJ2-1; 11 bases are shared with TRBD2. This CDR3 comprises 15 residues. After removal of 3 bases from V and 4 bases from J, the junction contained 2 bases not matched to a gene. Looked up from germline, CDR1 is SGHTA and CDR2 is FQGNSA. This CDR3 is CASSLTSGVYNEQFF. DNA for the CDR3: TGTGCCAGCAGCTTGACTAGCGGGGTATACAATGAGCAGTTCTTC.

This clone was found a few times. The chain joins TRBV9 to TRBJ1-2; possible D gene TRBD1, 5 bases. Trimming shortened V by 3 bases and J by 3 bases, and 6 bases separated the two germline ends. Germline CDR1 is SGDLS and CDR2 is YYNGEE. This CDR3 region has 12 residues. The CDR3 DNA is TGTGCCAGCAGCGCGACAGACTATGGCTACACCTTC. This sequence encodes CASSATDYGYTF.

The gene calls are TRBV27 and TRBJ2-1, with D possibly matching TRBD2 (5 bases). V was trimmed by 5 bases and J by 3 bases, leaving 14 bases between them. Germline CDR1 MNHEY, CDR2 SMNVEV (reference sequence). This CDR3 has 15 residues. DNA of the CDR3: TGTGCCAGCAGTCGGGCGGAGACTATCTACAATGAGCAGTTCTTC. Translating gives CASSRAETIYNEQFF.

Only a few counts were recorded for this clone. The chain has TRBV19 and TRBJ2-7, with 8 bases that match TRBD1. Looked up from germline, CDR1 is LNHDA and CDR2 is SQIVND (reference sequence). Trimming at V came to 3 bases and at J to 3 bases, leaving 1 base not matched to a gene. The CDR3 extends over 13 amino acids. In DNA form, the CDR3 reads TGTGCCAGTAGTATTGACAGGGGCTACGAGCAGTACTTC. Encoded protein: CASSIDRGYEQYF. Full variable domain (rest looked up from reference TRBV19 and TRBJ2-7): DGGITQSPKYLFRKEGQNVTLSCEQNLNHDAMYWYRQDPGQGLRLIYYSQIVNDFQKGDIAEGYSVSREKKESFPLTVTSAQKNPTAFYLCASSIDRGYEQYFGPGTRLTVT.

This chain joins TRBV18 and TRBJ1-2; weak D call: TRBD1 (6 bases). V lost 3 bases and J lost 4, with 12 bases in between. Germline CDR1 KGHSH, CDR2 LQKENI. CDR3 size: 14 residues. CDR3 in amino acids: CASSPSRDTYGYTF. The CDR3 DNA is TGTGCCAGCTCACCGTCCCGGGACACCTATGGCTACACCTTC. Drawing the rest from reference TRBV18 and TRBJ1-2, the complete variable domain is NAGVMQNPRHLVRRRGQEARLRCSPMKGHSHVYWYRQLPEEGLKFMVYLQKENIIDESGMPKERFSAEFPKEGPSILRIQQVVRGDSAAYFCASSPSRDTYGYTFGSGTRLTVV.

The V call is TRBV29-1, the J call TRBJ1-1; 11 positions agree with TRBD1. V shed 7 bases and J 3 bases; nucleotides not matched to a gene: 7. Germline CDR1 and CDR2: SQVTM and ANQGSEA. The CDR3 runs 14 residues. The CDR3, as DNA: TGCAGCGCCCGGACAGGGGGCTGGTACACTGAAGCTTTCTTT. As protein: CSARTGGWYTEAFF.

The table lists this clone with a few counts. This chain uses TRBV6-4 with TRBJ2-1; 8 bases fit TRBD2. Germline-derived CDR1 and CDR2 are MRHNA and SNTAGT. The CDR3 has 13 amino acids. The V gene end was trimmed by 5 bases and the J gene end by 12 bases; junction bases not matched to a gene: 9. Here the CDR3 reads CASSQEEGTRQFF. CDR3 coding DNA: TGTGCCAGCAGTCAGGAGGAAGGGACTAGGCAGTTCTTC.

V is TRBV6-5 and J is TRBJ1-5; D is undetermined. Germline V CDR1 and CDR2: MNHEY, SVGAGI. This CDR3 spans 13 amino acids. Trimming removed 4 bases from V and 1 base from J, with 5 bases in between. As DNA, the CDR3 is TGTGCCAGCAGTTTTGACAGCAATCAGCCCCAGCATTTT. It specifies CASSFDSNQPQHF.

The chain carries TRBV9 and TRBJ2-7; tentative D call: TRBD2 (5 bases). The CDR3 has 15 amino acids. The ends were cut back, 4 bases at V and 0 bases at J, with 14 bases in the middle. Germline CDR1 SGDLS, CDR2 YYNGEE. CDR3 sequence reads: CASSRGDLSSYEQYF. The CDR3, as DNA: TGTGCCAGCAGCCGGGGTGATCTTAGCTCCTACGAGCAGTACTTC.

V and J are TRBV2 and TRBJ2-2; D is undetermined. The CDR3 runs 14 residues. The germline V gene has CDR1 SNHLY and CDR2 FYNNEI. V lost 3 bases and J lost 3, with 8 bases in between. For the CDR3, the DNA is TGTGCCAGCAGTGAGACACCATACACCGGGGAGCTGTTTTTT. Its protein product is CASSETPYTGELFF.

This clone was seen more than once but under ten times. V is TRBV11-1 and J is TRBJ2-7, with D perhaps matching TRBD1 (5 bases). Trimming cost V 6 bases and J 6 bases, with 18 bases left between them. The germline V gene encodes CDR1 SGHAT and CDR2 FQDESV (reference sequence). CDR3 length equals 14 residues. Here the CDR3 reads CASRPDQGSREQYF. The CDR3 nucleotides are TGTGCCAGCAGACCCGACCAGGGTTCCCGCGAGCAGTACTTC. The full variable domain, its missing parts supplied by reference TRBV11-1 and TRBJ2-7, is EAEVAQSPRYKITEKSQAVAFWCDPISGHATLYWYRQILGQGPELLVQFQDESVVDDSQLPKDRFSAERLKGVDSTLKIQPAELGDSAMYLCASRPDQGSREQYFGPGTRLTVT.

Here the CDR3 DNA reads TGCGCCAGTCCAGGGAGGGGAGCTTTCTTT. Its protein is CASPGRGAFF. The chain couples TRBV23-1 to TRBJ1-1, with D maybe TRBD1 (5 bases). TRBV23-1 is noted as an ORF with a role that remains uncertain. V gave up 9 bases and J gave up 10 bases, with 12 bases separating them. The CDR3 is 10 residues long.

The chain employs TRBV4-1 and TRBJ2-1; the match to TRBD1 covers 9 bases. The V segment lost 1 base and the J segment 9 bases; nucleotides outside the gene matches: 16. Germline CDR1 is MGHRA and CDR2 is YSYEKL. This CDR3 spans 18 amino acids. The CDR3 DNA sequence: TGCGCCAGCAGCCAAGTCGAGGGTGGCGGGACAGGGTTTACTGAGCAGTTCTTC. It codes for CASSQVEGGGTGFTEQFF.

This chain connects TRBV6-5 to TRBJ1-1; no definite D call. The V gene's germline CDR1 is MNHEY and CDR2 SVGAGI. CDR3 length equals 14 residues. V lost 5 bases to trimming and J lost 2 bases, with 12 bases between them. The DNA for the CDR3 is TGTGCCAGCAGTCCCCAGGTGGGAAACACTGAAGCTTTCTTT. Its translation is CASSPQVGNTEAFF.

This chain joins TRBV7-2 and TRBJ2-7, with TRBD1 matching 9 bases. The germline V gene has CDR1 SGHTA and CDR2 FQGNSA. The length of the CDR3 is 18 residues. V lost 2 bases and J lost 1; bases outside the gene matches: 12. As DNA, the CDR3 is TGTGCCAGCAGCTTATGGGGACAGGGTGGGTCTACATCCTACGAGCAGTACTTC. Translating it yields CASSLWGQGGSTSYEQYF.

J is TRBJ2-7 and V is TRBV14; a weak D match, TRBD1 (6 bases). Germline-derived CDR1 and CDR2 are SGHDN and FVKESK. The CDR3 is made up of 13 amino acids. Trimming left V 10 bases short and J 6 bases short, with 19 bases between. The CDR3 is CAIEPGQSPEQYF. CDR3 sequence (DNA): TGTGCCATCGAACCGGGACAAAGCCCCGAGCAGTACTTC. The whole variable domain, filled in from reference TRBV14 and TRBJ2-7, reads EAGVTQFPSHSVIEKGQTVTLRCDPISGHDNLYWYRRVMGKEIKFLLHFVKESKQDESGMPNNRFLAERTGGTYSTLKVQPAELEDSGVYFCAIEPGQSPEQYFGPGTRLTVT.

The chain recombines TRBV7-2 with TRBJ2-1, with 8 bases lining up with TRBD2. V was clipped by 1 base and J by 2 bases; unmatched bases: 7. Germline V gene data show CDR1 as SGHTA and CDR2 as FQGNSA. CDR3 length: 17 residues. CDR3 in DNA: TGTGCCAGCAGCTTAGATCTCGCGGGGGGCACCTACAATGAGCAGTTCTTC. It codes for CASSLDLAGGTYNEQFF.

The V gene is TRBV7-2, the J gene TRBJ2-1, with D unresolved. V was pared by 4 bases and J by 7 bases, with 11 bases between. CDR3 size: 13 residues. Germline CDR1 reads SGHTA; CDR2 reads FQGNSA. The CDR3 here is CASSSRIGNEQFF. DNA of the CDR3: TGTGCCAGCAGCTCCCGGATAGGGAATGAGCAGTTCTTC.

V usage is TRBV10-3 and J usage is TRBJ1-1; the D is unclear. Germline CDR1 and CDR2: ENHRY and SYGVKD. V lost 1 base to trimming and J lost 2 bases, with 5 bases between them. The CDR3 sequence is 13 residues long. As DNA, the CDR3 is TGTGCCATCAGTGAGTGGGTTAACACTGAAGCTTTCTTT. Residues: CAISEWVNTEAFF.

The V gene is TRBV6-5, the J gene TRBJ1-4; D is uncertain. This CDR3 has 15 amino acids. The germline V gene encodes CDR1 MNHEY and CDR2 SVGAGI. V was cut by 2 bases and J by 5 bases, with 12 bases left in between. In DNA, the CDR3 is TGTGCCAGCAGTTACGCATCGGTACGGAATGAAAAACTGTTTTTT. It specifies CASSYASVRNEKLFF.

The CDR3 region is CASSSQYPHRGGTSDTQYF. As DNA, the CDR3 is TGCGCCAGCAGCTCCCAGTACCCCCATCGCGGGGGGACCTCAGATACGCAGTATTTT. This chain uses TRBV4-3 with TRBJ2-3, with 8 bases identical to TRBD2. Germline assignment: CDR1 LGHNA and CDR2 YSLEER. V dropped 5 bases and J dropped 4; count of bases not matched to a gene: 20. The CDR3 has 19 amino acids.

V and J are TRBV25-1 and TRBJ1-2; D perhaps matches TRBD1 (6 bases). In germline, CDR1 is MGHDK, CDR2 SYGVNS. The CDR3 has 16 residues. The V and J ends lost 1 base and 4 bases respectively, with 16 bases between them. The CDR3 bases are TGTGCCAGCAGTGAATCCCACAAACAGGGCTTCTATGGCTACACCTTC. As protein: CASSESHKQGFYGYTF.

The rearrangement uses TRBV7-8 and TRBJ2-6; D is ambiguous. The CDR3 is 13 amino acids. Germline values: CDR1 SGHVS, CDR2 FQNEAQ. Trimming left V 8 bases short and J 4 bases short, with 9 bases between. The CDR3 sequence is CASGRAGANVLTF. In DNA, the CDR3 is TGTGCCAGCGGACGAGCCGGGGCCAACGTCCTGACTTTC.

The rearrangement links TRBV25-1 to TRBJ2-7; D is perhaps TRBD1 or TRBD2 (5 bases each). Germline-derived CDR1 and CDR2 are MGHDK and SYGVNS. The CDR3 totals 14 residues. The V end was cut by 10 bases, the J end by 0 bases, with 16 bases between. The CDR3 coding sequence is TGTGCCACCCTCCGGGACGGCAACTCCTACGAGCAGTACTTC. It is translated as CATLRDGNSYEQYF.

The gene calls are TRBV4-1 and TRBJ2-5, with D perhaps TRBD1 or TRBD2 (5 bases each). V was trimmed by 0 bases and J by 1 base, leaving 9 bases between them. The CDR3 has 15 residues. CDR1 and CDR2 from the germline V gene are MGHRA and YSYEKL. The CDR3 DNA sequence: TGCGCCAGCAGCCAAGATAGGGACCTCCAAGAGACCCAGTACTTC. Its translation is CASSQDRDLQETQYF.

This clone was seen only a few times. V gene TRBV29-1 combines with J gene TRBJ1-1, with TRBD1 as a possible D gene (5 bases). Deletions cut 6 bases from V and 6 bases from J, with 17 bases between. The CDR3 consists of 13 residues. The germline V gene has CDR1 SQVTM and CDR2 ANQGSEA. The CDR3 sequence: CSVGLRLVSEAFF. The CDR3 DNA reads TGCAGCGTGGGGCTACGACTAGTCTCTGAAGCTTTCTTT.